The 5 T cell receptor beta chains below all came from one sample that was sequenced in a study of OX40 agonist ivuxolimab in advanced cancers. The library came from the immunoSEQ multiplex PCR assay. TCRdb stores this immuneACCESS table with in-frame sequences only. Part of the clones is absent; in the studies checked, under half of the shortfall reflects unresolved V genes, and no reason is known for the rest. The sample records around 94,000 clones, roughly 91% of which are singletons. The ten largest clones capture around 0.3% of the sample. The specimen comprised CD4+ or CD8+ T cells sorted from blood, sampled in a trial of the OX40 agonist ivuxolimab. The receptors come from an adult with an advanced solid tumor such as melanoma, head and neck, liver or kidney cancer.

This clone was detected a few times. V and J are TRBV7-8 and TRBJ2-7; D is possibly TRBD2 (6 bases). The CDR3 extends over 14 amino acids. The V end lost 2 bases, the J end lost 3 bases, and 11 bases lay between the germline ends. Germline V gene sequence: CDR1 SGHVS, CDR2 FQNEAQ. The CDR3, as DNA: TGTGCCAGCAGCTTATCACTAGCCATCTACGAGCAGTACTTC. The encoded protein is CASSLSLAIYEQYF.

The J gene is TRBJ2-6, the V gene TRBV15, with a tentative D call TRBD2 (7 bases). Germline V gives CDR1 LNHNV, CDR2 YYDKDF (reference sequence). The CDR3 is made up of 20 amino acids. The germline V and J ends were trimmed by 0 bases and 0 bases, with 18 bases remaining between them. CDR3 region: CATSRDRQRGGASGANVLTF. CDR3 in DNA: TGTGCCACCAGCAGAGACAGACAGAGGGGGGGCGCCTCTGGGGCCAACGTCCTGACTTTC.

The gene calls are TRBV27 and TRBJ1-2; unclear D gene. CDR1 and CDR2 from the germline V gene are MNHEY and SMNVEV (reference sequence). The CDR3 extends over 12 amino acids. Trimming removed 5 bases at V and 7 bases at J, with 11 bases between. The CDR3 loop is CASSTPVGGYTF. Written as DNA, the CDR3 is TGTGCCAGCAGTACTCCCGTTGGTGGCTACACCTTC.

V gene TRBV4-1 combines with J gene TRBJ2-7; 11 bases agree with TRBD1. The germline V gene encodes CDR1 MGHRA and CDR2 YSYEKL. The CDR3 length is 15 residues. J gave up 1 base and V 4 bases, and 3 bases lay outside the gene matches. The CDR3 is CASSPGQGASYEQYF. Written as DNA, the CDR3 is TGCGCCAGCAGCCCCGGACAGGGGGCATCCTACGAGCAGTACTTC.

Of note for this clone: A read error may account for a junction end that differs from germline. J is TRBJ1-1 and V is TRBV7-7, with TRBD1 matching 10 bases. The V gene's germline CDR1 is SSHAT and CDR2 FNYEAQ (reference sequence). This CDR3 spans 13 amino acids. The CDR3 loop reads CASSSGTGDEAFF. In DNA, the CDR3 is TGTGCTAGCAGCTCTGGGACAGGGGATGAAGCTTTCTTT.